This TCR beta chain appears in the sequencing data of a study of blood T cell repertoires in COVID-19. In the study's own analysis: Reference gene primers were amplified, and this amplification served to estimate nucleated cell counts. Profiled with immunoSEQ multiplex PCR; TCRdb holds only in-frame clones, not every one. The D gene and trimming were derived from the DNA, and the V and J assignments and clone size from that table. This sample has about 180,000 clones; approximately 80% occur once, and the top ten carry 1.5%. The CDR3 totals 16 residues. Germline values: CDR1 SGDLS, CDR2 YYNGEE. Trimming took 3 bases from V and 0 from J, leaving 10 bases between them.

The chain employs TRBV9 and TRBJ2-6; possibly TRBD1 for D (7 bases). The origin of this receptor is a human donor in a cohort sampled during active COVID-19. Input material: peripheral blood. CDR3 residues: CASSAQGGSGANVLTF. The CDR3 nucleotides are TGTGCCAGCAGCGCGCAGGGGGGCTCTGGGGCCAACGTCCTGACTTTC.